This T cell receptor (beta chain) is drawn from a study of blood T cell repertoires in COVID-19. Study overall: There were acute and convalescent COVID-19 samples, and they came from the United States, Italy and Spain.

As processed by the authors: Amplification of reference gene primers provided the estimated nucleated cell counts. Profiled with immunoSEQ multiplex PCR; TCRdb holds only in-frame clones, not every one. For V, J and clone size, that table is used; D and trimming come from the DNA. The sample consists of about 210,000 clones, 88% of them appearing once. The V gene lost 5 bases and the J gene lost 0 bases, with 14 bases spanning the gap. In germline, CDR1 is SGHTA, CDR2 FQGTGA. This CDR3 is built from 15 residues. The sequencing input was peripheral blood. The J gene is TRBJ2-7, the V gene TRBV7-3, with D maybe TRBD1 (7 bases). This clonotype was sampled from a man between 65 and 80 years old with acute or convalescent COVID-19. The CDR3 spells CASSLGGDSSYEQYF. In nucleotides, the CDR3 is TGTGCCAGCAGCCTTGGAGGGGACAGCTCCTACGAGCAGTACTTC.